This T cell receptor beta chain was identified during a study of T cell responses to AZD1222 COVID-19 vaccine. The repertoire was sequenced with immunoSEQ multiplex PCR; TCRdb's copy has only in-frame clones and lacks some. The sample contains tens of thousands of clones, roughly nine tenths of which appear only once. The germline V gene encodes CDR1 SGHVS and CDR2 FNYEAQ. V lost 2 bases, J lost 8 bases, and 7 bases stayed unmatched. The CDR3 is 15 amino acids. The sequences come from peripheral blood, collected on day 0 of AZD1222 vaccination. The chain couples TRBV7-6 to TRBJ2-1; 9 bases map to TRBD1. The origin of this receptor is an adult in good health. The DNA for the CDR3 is TGTGCCAGCAGCTTACCGGGACAGGGACGCGATGAGCAGTTCTTC. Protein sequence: CASSLPGQGRDEQFF.